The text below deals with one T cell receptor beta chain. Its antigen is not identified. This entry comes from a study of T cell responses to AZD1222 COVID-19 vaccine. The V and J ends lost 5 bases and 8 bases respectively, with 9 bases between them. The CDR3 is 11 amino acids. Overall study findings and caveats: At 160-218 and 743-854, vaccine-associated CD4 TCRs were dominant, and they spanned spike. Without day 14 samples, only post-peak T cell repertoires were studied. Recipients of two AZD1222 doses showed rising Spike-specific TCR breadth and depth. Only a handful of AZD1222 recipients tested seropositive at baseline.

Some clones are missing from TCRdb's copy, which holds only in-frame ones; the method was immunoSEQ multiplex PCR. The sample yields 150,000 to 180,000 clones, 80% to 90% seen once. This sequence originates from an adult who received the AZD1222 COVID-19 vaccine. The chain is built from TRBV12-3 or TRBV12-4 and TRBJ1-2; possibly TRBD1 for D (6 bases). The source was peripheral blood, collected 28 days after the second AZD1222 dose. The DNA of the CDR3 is TGTGCCAGCAGTACAGGGAGCGGCTACACCTTC. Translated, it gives CASSTGSGYTF.